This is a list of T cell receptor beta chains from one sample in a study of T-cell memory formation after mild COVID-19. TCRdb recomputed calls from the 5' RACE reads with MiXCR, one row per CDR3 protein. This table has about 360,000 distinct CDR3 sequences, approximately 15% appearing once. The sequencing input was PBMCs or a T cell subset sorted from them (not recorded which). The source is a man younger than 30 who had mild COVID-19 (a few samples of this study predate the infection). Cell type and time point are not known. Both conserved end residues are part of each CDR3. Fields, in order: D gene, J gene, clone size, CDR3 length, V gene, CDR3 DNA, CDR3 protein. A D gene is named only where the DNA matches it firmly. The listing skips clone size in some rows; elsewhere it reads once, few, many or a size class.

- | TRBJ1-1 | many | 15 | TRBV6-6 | TGTGCCAGCAGTTACCTCTCCGCAGGGGCCACTGAAGCTTTCTTT | CASSYLSAGATEAFF
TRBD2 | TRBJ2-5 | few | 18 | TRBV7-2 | TGTGCCAGCAGCTTGATTGGAGCGGGGGGGCTTAATATGGAGACCCAGTACTTC | CASSLIGAGGLNMETQYF
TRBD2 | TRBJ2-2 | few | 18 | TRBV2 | TGTGCCAGCAGTGTAACTAGCGGGGGGCTTGCGAACACCGGGGAGCTGTTTTTT | CASSVTSGGLANTGELFF
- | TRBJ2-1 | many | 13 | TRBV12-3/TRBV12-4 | TGTGCCAGCAGTTCGAGTGGATACAATGAGCAGTTCTTC | CASSSSGYNEQFF
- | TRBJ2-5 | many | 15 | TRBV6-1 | TGTGCCAGCACTCAAATCACGGGGATCCTAGAGACCCAGTACTTC | CASTQITGILETQYF
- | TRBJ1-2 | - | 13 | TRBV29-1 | TGCAGCGTTGCATCCAGGGAAGGGTATGGCTACACCTTC | CSVASREGYGYTF
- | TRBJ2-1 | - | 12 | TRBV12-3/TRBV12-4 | TGTGCCAGCAGTTTAAGGACCAACGAGCAGTTCTTC | CASSLRTNEQFF
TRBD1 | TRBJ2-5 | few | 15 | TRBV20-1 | TGCAGTGCCTTCCAAGGGACAGGGGGGTTGGAGACCCAGTACTTC | CSAFQGTGGLETQYF
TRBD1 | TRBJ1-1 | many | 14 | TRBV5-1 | TGCGCCAGCAGCAATACAGGGGGATCCACTGAAGCTTTCTTT | CASSNTGGSTEAFF
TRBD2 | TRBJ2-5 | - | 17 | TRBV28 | TGTGCCAGCAGTTTAATGGGACTAGCGGGGTTCCAAGAGACCCAGTACTTC | CASSLMGLAGFQETQYF
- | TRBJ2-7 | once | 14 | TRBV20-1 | TGCAGTGCCGTCTCTCGACAGGCCGTCTACGAGCAGTACTTC | CSAVSRQAVYEQYF
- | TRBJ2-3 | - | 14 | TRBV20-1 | TGCAGTGCTATCGAGGGCCCCTCTGCAGATACGCAGTATTTT | CSAIEGPSADTQYF
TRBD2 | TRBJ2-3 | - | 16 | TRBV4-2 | TGTGCCAGCAGGCAATCGGGGGGGATTCTGGCAGATACGCAGTATTTT | CASRQSGGILADTQYF
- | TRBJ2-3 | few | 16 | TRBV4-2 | TGTGCCAGCAGCCGCGAGCTAGCGTCTAGCACAGATACGCAGTATTTT | CASSRELASSTDTQYF
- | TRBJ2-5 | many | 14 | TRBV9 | TGTGCCAGCAGCGTTTGGGACGACCAAGAGACCCAGTACTTC | CASSVWDDQETQYF
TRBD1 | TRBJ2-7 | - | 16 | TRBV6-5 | TGTGCCAGCAGGGACACCGGGACAGGGTTTTGGACCGAGCAGTACTTC | CASRDTGTGFWTEQYF
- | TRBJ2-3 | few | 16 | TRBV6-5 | TGTGCCAGCAGTTTGATGGGATCTACTAGCACAGATACGCAGTATTTT | CASSLMGSTSTDTQYF
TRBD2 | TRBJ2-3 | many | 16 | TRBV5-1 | TGCGCCAGCAGCTTCCGCCTAGCGGGGGGCACAGATACGCAGTATTTT | CASSFRLAGGTDTQYF
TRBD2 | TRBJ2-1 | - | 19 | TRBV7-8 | TGTGCCAGCAGCTTACCCGCCATCCTAGCGGGGGGCTCCTACAATGAGCAGTTCTTC | CASSLPAILAGGSYNEQFF
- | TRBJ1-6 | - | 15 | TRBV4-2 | TGTGCCAGCAGCCAAAATTTTGGGGCTCGGGCACCCCTCCACTTT | CASSQNFGARAPLHF
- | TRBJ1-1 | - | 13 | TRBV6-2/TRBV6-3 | TGTGCCAGCAGTTACGGAGTGCACACTGAAGCTTTCTTT | CASSYGVHTEAFF
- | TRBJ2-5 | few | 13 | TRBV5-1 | TGCGCCAGCAGCTTGTATCCAGAAGAGACCCAGTACTTC | CASSLYPEETQYF